This T cell receptor beta chain came from a study of blood T cell repertoires in COVID-19. About the research overall: COVID-19 samples from acute and convalescent phases originated in the United States, Italy and Spain. T cells, B-cell-depleted T cells, or PBMCs provided the cDNA or gDNA that served as material.

The V gene's germline CDR1 is MDHEN and CDR2 SYDVKM. The CDR3 loop spans 15 amino acids. V was cut by 5 bases and J by 3 bases, with 13 bases left in between. Original handling: How many nucleated cells were present was estimated from reference gene primer amplification. The protocol was immunoSEQ multiplex PCR, while the TCRdb copy is restricted to in-frame clones and leaves out a portion. Clone size and the V and J calls come from that table; the DNA yielded D and trimming. Of roughly 230,000 clones listed, roughly 80% are singletons. The receptor's source is a woman between 50 and 59 years old with acute or convalescent COVID-19. The V and J genes are TRBV28 and TRBJ1-4; D ambiguous. Material: peripheral blood. The CDR3 spells CASSRRGGANEKLFF. In DNA form, the CDR3 reads TGTGCCAGCAGTCGCCGAGGTGGTGCTAATGAAAAACTGTTTTTT.